The 15 T cell receptor beta chains below come from one sample, sequenced in a study of shared clonotypes between healthy human individuals. The protocol was immunoSEQ multiplex PCR, while the TCRdb copy is restricted to in-frame clones and leaves out a portion. This sample has 300,000 or so clones, with over 65% found just once. Sample: memory CD4+ T cells sorted from blood. As to subset: CD45RA-negative fraction. These receptors were taken from a man in his thirties or forties in good health.

This clone has ten or more counts. The chain recombines TRBV18 with TRBJ1-1; D is uncertain. This CDR3 region has 13 residues. Looked up from germline, CDR1 is KGHSH and CDR2 is LQKENI. Trimming left V 6 bases short and J 2 bases short, with 10 bases between. In DNA form, the CDR3 reads TGTGCCAGCTCCCAGAGCAGTAACACTGAAGCTTTCTTT. Protein sequence: CASSQSSNTEAFF.

The V gene is TRBV27, the J gene TRBJ2-7, with 7 bases that match TRBD2. Germline lookup yields CDR1 MNHEY and CDR2 SMNVEV (reference sequence). CDR3 size: 16 residues. The V segment lost 3 bases and the J segment 3 bases; nucleotides outside the gene matches: 11. The CDR3 region is CASSFASASGLYEQYF. Here the CDR3 DNA reads TGTGCCAGCAGTTTTGCTTCGGCTAGCGGACTCTACGAGCAGTACTTC.

The chain has TRBV2 and TRBJ2-6; D perhaps matches TRBD2 (6 bases). The V end was cut by 6 bases, the J end by 2 bases, with 14 bases between. Germline V lookup: CDR1 SNHLY, CDR2 FYNNEI. This CDR3 contains 16 residues. CDR3 bases: TGTGCCAGCAGCGCGAGGTCGGGGGCTGGGGCCAACGTCCTGACTTTC. Its translation: CASSARSGAGANVLTF.

V gene TRBV11-1 combines with J gene TRBJ2-3; the D gene is possibly TRBD2 (6 bases). The CDR3 covers 16 residues. With 1 base removed from V and 1 base from J, the gap between germline ends came to 12 bases. Germline loops: CDR1 SGHAT, CDR2 FQDESV (reference sequence). The CDR3 spells CASSLVGAGGTDTQYF. In DNA form, the CDR3 reads TGTGCCAGCAGCTTAGTAGGAGCGGGTGGCACAGATACGCAGTATTTT.

This clone was seen repeatedly, ten times or more. The genes are TRBV5-1 and TRBJ2-3; 15 bases match TRBD2. CDR3 size: 16 residues. From germline, CDR1 is SGHRS and CDR2 YFSETQ. Losses at the gene ends were 6 bases for V and 4 bases for J; bases not matched to a gene: 6. The CDR3 coding sequence is TGCGCCAGCAACCTTCGGACTAGCGGGAGGGCAGATACGCAGTATTTT. Translating gives CASNLRTSGRADTQYF.

This clone occurred a few times. This rearrangement joins TRBV5-8 to TRBJ2-5; TRBD1 matches at 8 bases. J lost 2 bases, V lost 2 bases, and 8 bases had no gene match. CDR3 length: 16 residues. Germline-derived CDR1 and CDR2 are SGHTS and YDEGEE. For the CDR3, the DNA is TGTGCCAGCAGCTTCCCCGGGACAGGCCGGCAAGAGACCCAGTACTTC. Translation gives CASSFPGTGRQETQYF.

The chain joins TRBV5-1 to TRBJ2-5; perhaps TRBD1 as D (6 bases). This CDR3 spans 15 amino acids. V was pared by 4 bases and J by 5 bases, with 18 bases between. CDR1 SGHRS and CDR2 YFSETQ come from the germline V gene. The CDR3 sequence is CASSPPSGQWETQYF. CDR3 sequence (DNA): TGCGCCAGCAGCCCCCCCTCGGGACAATGGGAGACCCAGTACTTC.

In this sample, this clone turned up a few times. The chain is built from TRBV7-9 and TRBJ2-2; 7 nucleotides agree with TRBD2. The CDR3 loop spans 14 amino acids. After removal of 6 bases from V and 4 bases from J, the junction contained 5 bases not matched to a gene. CDR1 and CDR2 (germline): SEHNR, FQNEAQ (reference sequence). CDR3 sequence: CASSTSGATGELFF. In nucleotides, the CDR3 is TGTGCCAGCAGTACCAGCGGGGCCACCGGGGAGCTGTTTTTT. The full variable domain, rest sourced from reference TRBV7-9 and TRBJ2-2, is DTGVSQNPRHKITKRGQNVTFRCDPISEHNRLYWYRQTLGQGPEFLTYFQNEAQLEKSRLLSDRFSAERPKGSFSTLEIQRTEQGDSAMYLCASSTSGATGELFFGEGSRLTVL.

With respect to this clone: A clone one base away is much larger, so this may be a read error. This CDR3 is also generated by other DNA sequences in the sample. The chain employs TRBV18 and TRBJ2-2; D unclear. The germline V gene has CDR1 KGHSH and CDR2 LQKENI. The CDR3 length is 16 residues. Trimming shortened V by 8 bases and J by 6 bases, and 22 bases separated the two germline ends. The DNA for the CDR3 is TGTGCCAGCATCAGAGATCGACAAGGTACATCCGGGGAGCTGTTTTTT. This sequence encodes CASIRDRQGTSGELFF.

J is TRBJ2-1 and V is TRBV7-8; 10 bases fit TRBD2. Trimming took 3 bases from V and 3 from J; bases not matched to a gene: 2. The length of the CDR3 is 15 residues. CDR1 is SGHVS and CDR2 is FQNEAQ in the germline V gene. CDR3 in amino acids: CASSFGLAVYNEQFF. The CDR3 DNA follows: TGTGCCAGCAGCTTCGGACTAGCGGTCTACAATGAGCAGTTCTTC.

This chain joins TRBV5-5 and TRBJ1-5; D gene ambiguous. Germline V gene sequence: CDR1 SGHKS, CDR2 YYEKEE (reference sequence). CDR3 length: 14 residues. With 4 bases removed from V and 9 bases from J, the gap between germline ends came to 17 bases. DNA for the CDR3: TGTGCCAGCAGCCCATTGACACACTCTGGGCCCCAGCATTTT. It translates to CASSPLTHSGPQHF.

This chain connects TRBV2 to TRBJ2-7, with 8 nucleotides matching TRBD2. V lost 8 bases, J lost 7 bases, and 10 bases stayed unmatched. CDR1 SNHLY and CDR2 FYNNEI come from the germline V gene. The CDR3 sequence is 13 residues long. CDR3 region: CASREGVKKEQYF. CDR3 coding DNA: TGTGCCAGCCGGGAGGGTGTAAAGAAGGAGCAGTACTTC.

V and J are TRBV6-1 and TRBJ2-7; no clear D. Germline loops: CDR1 MNHNS, CDR2 SASEGT. The CDR3 runs 14 residues. Trimming shortened V by 0 bases and J by 4 bases, and 10 bases separated the two germline ends. The CDR3 loop is CASSEATYGYEQYF. CDR3 coding DNA: TGTGCCAGCAGTGAAGCAACCTATGGGTACGAGCAGTACTTC.

The rearrangement joins TRBV14 to TRBJ2-7, with 7 bases matching TRBD2. V shed 4 bases, J shed 3 bases, and the junction held 9 bases outside the gene matches. Looked up from germline, CDR1 is SGHDN and CDR2 is FVKESK. CDR3 size: 15 residues. The CDR3 here is CASSPLIAGLYEQYF. CDR3 sequence (DNA): TGTGCCAGCAGCCCTCTTATAGCGGGCCTCTACGAGCAGTACTTC. The whole variable domain, filled in from reference TRBV14 and TRBJ2-7, reads EAGVTQFPSHSVIEKGQTVTLRCDPISGHDNLYWYRRVMGKEIKFLLHFVKESKQDESGMPNNRFLAERTGGTYSTLKVQPAELEDSGVYFCASSPLIAGLYEQYFGPGTRLTVT.

The rearrangement uses TRBV5-5 and TRBJ1-2; TRBD1 aligns across 9 bases. The CDR3 contains 14 residues. Germline values: CDR1 SGHKS, CDR2 YYEKEE (reference sequence). Trimming at V came to 0 bases and at J to 5 bases, leaving 2 bases not matched to a gene. CDR3: CASSLVDRGYGYTF. The DNA for the CDR3 is TGTGCCAGCAGCTTGGTGGACAGGGGATATGGCTACACCTTC.